The T cell receptor beta chain under discussion was sequenced for a study of blood T cell repertoires in COVID-19. Participants were aged about 18 to 90 years, lived in about 26 US areas, and enrolled virtually. TCRdb keeps only in-frame clones here, not all; method: immunoSEQ multiplex PCR. The sample yields some 300,000 clones, more than 85% seen once. Germline lookup yields CDR1 LNHDA and CDR2 SQIVND (reference sequence). V lost 1 base and J lost 7, with 20 bases in between. CDR3 size: 17 residues. The TCR comes from a woman under 40 who had been exposed to COVID-19. This chain connects TRBV19 to TRBJ2-1, with D possibly being TRBD1 (6 bases). The sample taken for sequencing was PBMCs or T cells enriched from blood (not recorded which). DNA for the CDR3: TGTGCCAGTAGTATAGTGTCCGGGACAAATTTTGGGAATGAGCAGTTCTTC. Protein sequence: CASSIVSGTNFGNEQFF. Full variable domain (remainder filled in from reference TRBV19 and TRBJ2-1): DGGITQSPKYLFRKEGQNVTLSCEQNLNHDAMYWYRQDPGQGLRLIYYSQIVNDFQKGDIAEGYSVSREKKESFPLTVTSAQKNPTAFYLCASSIVSGTNFGNEQFFGPGTRLTVL.